The 32 T cell receptor beta chains below were found in one sample sequenced in a study of spatial heterogeneity in lung cancer. Time point in this sample: sample taken at primary tumor resection. One entry per CDR3 protein, called by TCRdb with MiXCR from the 5' RACE reads. The sample yields 60,000 or so distinct CDR3 sequences, under 7.5% seen once. Sequenced here: PBMCs, sampled at surgery. The receptors stem from a female donor with early-stage non-small cell lung cancer.

Notes on this clonotype: A read error may be the cause here, since a much bigger clone is one base away. V usage is TRBV5-1 and J usage is TRBJ2-7; 9 bases agree with TRBD1. The CDR3 spans 15 residues. The V gene's germline CDR1 is SGHRS and CDR2 YFSETQ. In DNA, the CDR3 is TGCGCCAGCAGCTTAGGACAGGGGAGCTCCTACGAGCAGCACGTC. It translates to CASSLGQGSSYEQHV.

V is TRBV7-8 and J is TRBJ2-3; D gene ambiguous. Germline loops: CDR1 SGHVS, CDR2 FQNEAQ. This CDR3 spans 14 amino acids. V was cut by 1 base and J by 4 bases, with 9 bases left in between. For the CDR3, the DNA is TGTGCCAGCAGCTTAGGAAAGGGCTCAGATACGCAGTATTTT. Its protein product is CASSLGKGSDTQYF. The whole variable domain, remainder taken from reference TRBV7-8 and TRBJ2-3, is GAGVSQSPRYKVAKRGQDVALRCDPISGHVSLFWYQQALGQGPEFLTYFQNEAQLDKSGLPSDRFFAERPEGSVSTLKIQRTQQEDSAVYLCASSLGKGSDTQYFGPGTRLTVL.

This clonotype was found many times. The chain couples TRBV2 to TRBJ2-1; TRBD1 matches 7 bases. V gave up 5 bases and J gave up 2 bases; unmatched junction bases: 6. Germline CDR1 is SNHLY and CDR2 is FYNNEI. CDR3 size: 15 residues. The chain's CDR3 is CASSTQGDTYNEQFF. CDR3 DNA: TGTGCCAGCAGTACTCAGGGGGACACCTACAATGAGCAGTTCTTC.

This clonotype was counted many times. This chain joins TRBV7-2 and TRBJ2-3, with a tentative D call TRBD2 (5 bases). The CDR3 has 16 residues. Trimming removed 3 bases at V and 2 bases at J, with 15 bases between. From germline, CDR1 is SGHTA and CDR2 FQGNSA. The CDR3 coding sequence is TGTGCCAGCAGCTTGTCCAAAGCGGTAATCACAGATACGCAGTATTTT. Protein product: CASSLSKAVITDTQYF.

In this sample, this clonotype turned up many times. The J gene is TRBJ2-5, the V gene TRBV7-9; D tentatively reads TRBD1 or TRBD2 (5 bases each). The germline gives CDR1 SEHNR, CDR2 FQNEAQ (reference sequence). The CDR3 runs 13 residues. Trimming cost V 6 bases and J 5 bases, with 13 bases left between them. Here the CDR3 DNA reads TGTGCCAGCAGTGACCTAGGGGAGGAGACCCAGTACTTC. It codes for CASSDLGEETQYF.

This clonotype was seen only a few times. The genes are TRBV12-3 or TRBV12-4 and TRBJ2-4; a possible D gene is TRBD2 (6 bases). CDR3 length equals 15 residues. Trimming stripped 4 bases from V and 0 bases from J, with 10 bases between. The chain's CDR3 is CASSSGGLAKNIQYF. For the CDR3, the DNA is TGTGCCAGCAGTTCCGGGGGTTTAGCCAAAAACATTCAGTACTTC.

The table lists this clonotype with many counts. The chain couples TRBV5-4 to TRBJ1-2, with 10 bases lining up with TRBD1. V gave up 4 bases and J gave up 8 bases; unmatched junction bases: 8. This CDR3 is built from 14 residues. Germline CDR1 reads SGHNT; CDR2 reads YYREEE (reference sequence). CDR3 sequence reads: CASSAATGGGGYTF. The CDR3 nucleotides read TGTGCCAGCAGCGCCGCGACAGGGGGCGGCGGCTACACCTTC.

This clonotype was seen repeatedly, ten times or more. The rearrangement links TRBV13 to TRBJ2-1; D call uncertain. This CDR3 comprises 14 residues. Deletions cut 3 bases from V and 5 bases from J, with 11 bases between. Germline V gives CDR1 PRHDT, CDR2 FYEKMQ (reference sequence). DNA for the CDR3: TGTGCCAGCAGCTTTTCCGCACGAGACAATGAGCAGTTCTTC. It translates to CASSFSARDNEQFF.

The chain has TRBV18 and TRBJ1-4, with 10 bases that match TRBD1. CDR1 is KGHSH, CDR2 LQKENI, per germline. CDR3 length equals 15 residues. V gave up 6 bases and J gave up 6 bases; unmatched junction bases: 7. The CDR3 DNA reads as TGTGCCAGCTCGCATATCGGGACAGGGGATGAAAAACTGTTTTTT. Amino acids: CASSHIGTGDEKLFF.

This clonotype occurred many times. The rearrangement links TRBV7-9 to TRBJ2-6; 8 nucleotides match TRBD1. The CDR3 length is 19 residues. The V gene's germline CDR1 is SEHNR and CDR2 FQNEAQ (reference sequence). The V segment lost 1 base and the J segment 2 bases; nucleotides outside the gene matches: 10. This chain's CDR3 is CASSLEWAGGRPGANVLTF. CDR3 coding DNA: TGTGCCAGCAGCTTAGAGTGGGCAGGGGGCAGGCCTGGGGCCAACGTCCTGACTTTC.

This clonotype showed up many times. The gene calls are TRBV11-2 and TRBJ2-3; no reliable D call. There are 17 residues in the CDR3. Germline values: CDR1 SGHAT, CDR2 FQNNGV. With 0 bases removed from V and 5 bases from J, the gap between germline ends came to 18 bases. CDR3 residues: CASSLDPSSWKGDTQYF. CDR3 bases: TGTGCCAGCAGCTTAGATCCCTCTAGTTGGAAGGGAGATACGCAGTATTTT. Together with reference TRBV11-2 and TRBJ2-3, the CDR3 gives the full variable domain: EAGVAQSPRYKIIEKRQSVAFWCNPISGHATLYWYQQILGQGPKLLIQFQNNGVVDDSQLPKDRFSAERLKGVDSTLKIQPAKLEDSAVYLCASSLDPSSWKGDTQYFGPGTRLTVL.

The chain has TRBV5-6 and TRBJ1-2; unclear D gene. Germline values: CDR1 SGHDT, CDR2 YYEEEE. There are 14 residues in the CDR3. V lost 1 base, J lost 0 bases, and 7 bases lay in between. The DNA of the CDR3 is TGTGCCAGCAGCTTGCCGGAAGCTAACTATGGCTACACCTTC. Protein sequence: CASSLPEANYGYTF.

This clonotype came up a few times. V usage is TRBV19 and J usage is TRBJ1-5; TRBD1 matches 9 bases. V was clipped by 4 bases and J by 7 bases; unmatched bases: 8. Germline CDR1 LNHDA, CDR2 SQIVND (reference sequence). The CDR3 covers 15 residues. This CDR3 reads CASSRTQGAKQPQHF. The CDR3 DNA reads TGTGCCAGTAGTAGGACACAGGGGGCTAAGCAGCCCCAGCATTTT.

In this sample, this clonotype turned up many times. The chain combines TRBV7-3 with TRBJ2-2, with 8 nucleotides matching TRBD1. J gave up 5 bases and V 5 bases, and 7 bases lay outside the gene matches. CDR1 SGHTA and CDR2 FQGTGA come from the germline V gene. This CDR3 comprises 15 residues. For the CDR3, the DNA is TGTGCCAGCAGCCCTCAGGGGGCGCGAACCGGGGAGCTGTTTTTT. Protein: CASSPQGARTGELFF.

In this sample, this clonotype turned up a few times. This sequence joins TRBV11-3 and TRBJ2-5; either TRBD1 or TRBD2 may fit D (6 bases each). V lost 2 bases to trimming and J lost 2 bases, with 15 bases between them. Germline assignment: CDR1 SGHNT and CDR2 YENEEA. The CDR3 totals 16 residues. CDR3 DNA: TGTGCCAGCAGCTTACGCCCGGGGGCCCCTCAAGAGACCCAGTACTTC. This translates into CASSLRPGAPQETQYF.

This clonotype was seen many times. The chain is built from TRBV27 and TRBJ2-3; D uncertain. The length of the CDR3 is 14 residues. The V gene's germline CDR1 is MNHEY and CDR2 SMNVEV (reference sequence). The V and J ends lost 5 bases and 2 bases respectively, with 11 bases between them. The CDR3 loop reads CASSPPAVTDTQYF. For the CDR3, the DNA is TGTGCCAGCAGTCCCCCCGCCGTCACAGATACGCAGTATTTT.

The sample holds many counts of this clonotype. V and J are TRBV12-3 or TRBV12-4 and TRBJ1-5; D is unclear. There are 13 residues in the CDR3. The V and J ends lost 8 bases and 0 bases respectively, with 8 bases between them. The DNA of the CDR3 is TGTGCCAGCCGAGGATATAGCAATCAGCCCCAGCATTTT. Its protein is CASRGYSNQPQHF.

This clonotype was counted between two and nine times. J is TRBJ1-6 and V is TRBV10-3; D possibly corresponds to TRBD1 (5 bases). The CDR3 loop spans 15 amino acids. Germline lookup yields CDR1 ENHRY and CDR2 SYGVKD. Trimming took 3 bases from V and 11 from J, leaving 17 bases between them. CDR3 protein: CAISESGTREPPLHF. The CDR3 nucleotides are TGTGCCATCAGTGAATCCGGGACCCGGGAGCCACCCCTCCACTTT.

This clonotype was recorded a few times. The rearrangement joins TRBV5-1 to TRBJ2-3; 9 positions agree with TRBD2. V was pared by 4 bases and J by 5 bases, with 11 bases of the junction left unmatched. Per the germline V gene, CDR1 is SGHRS and CDR2 is YFSETQ. This CDR3 has 16 amino acids. CDR3 coding DNA: TGCGCCAGCAGCCTACGGGCGGGAGGGCCGGGAGATACGCAGTATTTT. Its protein product is CASSLRAGGPGDTQYF.

The chain is built from TRBV20-1 and TRBJ2-7, with 12 bases lining up with TRBD2. There are 15 residues in the CDR3. The germline gives CDR1 DFQATT, CDR2 SNEGSKA (reference sequence). After removal of 0 bases from V and 5 bases from J, the junction contained 5 bases not matched to a gene. The CDR3 here is CSAREGLAGSNEQYF. CDR3 DNA: TGCAGTGCTAGAGAAGGACTAGCGGGAAGCAACGAGCAGTACTTC.

Comment on this clonotype: A much larger clone lies a single base off, so this may be a read error. The chain employs TRBV5-1 and TRBJ2-5; TRBD2 matches 14 bases. The V gene end was trimmed by 4 bases and the J gene end by 5 bases; junction bases not matched to a gene: 10. Germline loops: CDR1 SGHRS, CDR2 YFSETQ. The CDR3 loop spans 17 amino acids. The CDR3, as DNA: TGCGCCAGCAGCCGAGATTCGACTAGCGGGGGGGCCGAGACCCAGTACTTC. It encodes CASSRDSTSGGAETQYF.

This clonotype appeared a few times. This chain uses TRBV20-1 with TRBJ2-1; D gene unclear. Germline values: CDR1 DFQATT, CDR2 SNEGSKA (reference sequence). V lost 4 bases, J lost 9 bases, and 16 bases lay in between. This CDR3 has 13 residues. This CDR3 reads CSATPLGKVEQFF. The CDR3 region has the DNA TGCAGTGCTACCCCCTTGGGGAAGGTTGAGCAGTTCTTC.

This clonotype occurred many times. The V call is TRBV7-8, the J call TRBJ1-1; D is ambiguous. V lost 7 bases, J lost 1 base, and 7 bases lay in between. The CDR3 extends over 12 amino acids. From germline, CDR1 is SGHVS and CDR2 FQNEAQ. CDR3 sequence reads: CASTSANTEAFF. The CDR3 DNA reads TGTGCCAGCACTTCCGCGAACACTGAAGCTTTCTTT.

The rearrangement links TRBV11-2 to TRBJ2-1; 10 bases align to TRBD2. Unmatched junction bases numbered 5, after V lost 4 bases and J lost 5 bases. This CDR3 contains 15 residues. Germline V lookup: CDR1 SGHAT, CDR2 FQNNGV. DNA for the CDR3: TGTGCCAGCAGCTCCCTAGCGGGAGCCCACAATGAGCAGTTCTTC. Amino acid sequence: CASSSLAGAHNEQFF.

This clonotype was seen more than once but under ten times. The chain uses TRBV20-1 and TRBJ2-3; TRBD2 aligns across 9 bases. Germline trimming cut 6 bases from V and 6 bases from J; bases unmatched to any gene: 7. The CDR3 length is 13 residues. Germline assignment: CDR1 DFQATT and CDR2 SNEGSKA (reference sequence). CDR3 amino acids: CSASSGGRDTQYF. CDR3 nucleotide sequence: TGCAGTGCCAGTAGCGGGGGCCGGGATACGCAGTATTTT.

This clonotype was detected ten times or more. The chain is built from TRBV24-1 and TRBJ1-1; no reliable D call. The germline gives CDR1 KGHDR, CDR2 SFDVKD. V gave up 1 base and J gave up 5 bases, with 7 bases separating them. This CDR3 is 13 amino acids long. DNA of the CDR3: TGTGCCACCAGTGATTTCACGGGGACTGAAGCTTTCTTT. The encoded protein is CATSDFTGTEAFF.

This clonotype has a count of ten or more. V and J are TRBV5-1 and TRBJ2-2, with D tentatively TRBD1 (6 bases). Looked up from germline, CDR1 is SGHRS and CDR2 is YFSETQ. The CDR3 length is 15 residues. The germline V and J ends were trimmed by 4 bases and 6 bases, with 16 bases remaining between them. CDR3 amino acids: CASSIQGNGAGELFF. The CDR3 DNA sequence: TGCGCCAGCAGCATACAGGGTAATGGTGCCGGGGAGCTGTTTTTT.

Turning to this clonotype: One junction end disagrees with the germline gene, perhaps due to a read error. The chain joins TRBV6-1 to TRBJ2-6, with D perhaps matching TRBD2 (6 bases). The length of the CDR3 is 19 residues. The germline CDR1 and CDR2 sequences are MNHNS and SASEGT. The CDR3, as DNA: TGTGCCAGCAGTGAAGCCTTCGGGACTCCCCCCTCTGGGGCCAGCGTCCTGACTTTC. Its translation: CASSEAFGTPPSGASVLTF.

This clonotype appeared many times. The chain carries TRBV5-1 and TRBJ2-7; a weak D match, TRBD1 (8 bases). This CDR3 comprises 14 residues. Germline CDR1 is SGHRS and CDR2 is YFSETQ. The germline V and J ends were trimmed by 6 bases and 4 bases, with 17 bases remaining between them. Here the CDR3 reads CASTFGQGGYEQYV. CDR3 DNA: TGCGCCAGCACCTTTGGACAGGGAGGGTACGAGCAGTACGTC.

This clonotype was counted many times. This sequence joins TRBV7-6 and TRBJ2-7; D call uncertain. There are 14 residues in the CDR3. The V end lost 5 bases, the J end lost 0 bases, and 11 bases lay between the germline ends. Germline V CDR1 and CDR2: SGHVS, FNYEAQ. CDR3 sequence reads: CASSPRPSSYEQYF. CDR3 nucleotides: TGTGCCAGCAGCCCCAGGCCTAGCTCCTACGAGCAGTACTTC.

The chain uses TRBV14 and TRBJ2-1, with TRBD1 as a possible D gene (6 bases). In germline, CDR1 is SGHDN, CDR2 FVKESK. V lost 5 bases and J 0 bases, leaving 11 bases between the germline ends. The CDR3 loop spans 15 amino acids. The CDR3 loop is CASSKLGGSYNEQFF. The CDR3 DNA reads as TGTGCCAGCAGCAAACTAGGGGGCTCCTACAATGAGCAGTTCTTC.

This clonotype has ten or more counts. The chain couples TRBV20-1 to TRBJ2-7, with 8 bases aligning to TRBD1. This CDR3 region has 14 residues. Germline CDR1 reads DFQATT; CDR2 reads SNEGSKA (reference sequence). J lost 3 bases, V lost 0 bases, and 4 bases had no gene match. In DNA form, the CDR3 reads TGCAGTGCTAGAGATCAGGGGGCTCTCTACGAGCAGTACGTC. Its protein product is CSARDQGALYEQYV.